This TCR beta chain derives from a study of identical twins. Overall study findings and caveats: Researchers caution that invariant MAIT and iNKT cells could partly confound zero-insertion analyses. The study reached conclusions through statistical analysis that was cross-sectional, not following the same donors.

V lost 2 bases, J lost 6 bases, and 6 bases stayed unmatched. Germline V gene sequence: CDR1 MRHNA, CDR2 SNTAGT. The CDR3 is 15 residues long. This clonotype turned up a few times. Its antigen is unknown. After template switching added a universal primer site, the resulting cDNA carried unique molecular identifiers. TCRdb analysed the 5' RACE reads with MiXCR anew, one entry per CDR3 protein. This table has 550,000 to 800,000 distinct CDR3 sequences, less than 9% appearing once. This sample also belongs to another study, concerning yellow fever vaccine responses in identical twins.

The sequencing input was PBMCs. The sequence derives from a woman aged 18-35 years in good health. The chain recombines TRBV6-4 with TRBJ2-1; TRBD2 matches 8 bases. CDR3 region: CASSDGTSGPNEQFF. The CDR3, as DNA: TGTGCCAGCAGTGACGGAACTAGCGGACCCAATGAGCAGTTCTTC.